This T cell receptor beta chain was profiled in a study of cytomegalovirus exposure and HLA in healthy donors. Overall study findings and caveats: When the data were analyzed later, several of the most significant clusters appeared to be linked to common viral pathogens.

From germline, CDR1 is SGHAT and CDR2 FQNNGV. The CDR3 extends over 17 amino acids. V was pared by 1 base and J by 0 bases, with 8 bases of the junction left unmatched. Vbeta (60) and Jbeta (13) primers were used in the PCR. Assay used: immunoSEQ multiplex PCR; TCRdb lists only in-frame clones, some missing. Among over 150,000 clones listed, 65% to 90% were seen once. Details on this clone: The antigen is unknown.

The donors gave bone marrow, and they were healthy. Input material: PBMCs. This sequence was found in a human donor in good health. The gene calls are TRBV11-2 and TRBJ2-5, with 7 bases that match TRBD2. The CDR3 is CASSLGPPRGDQETQYF. The CDR3 DNA sequence: TGTGCCAGCAGCTTAGGTCCCCCTCGGGGGGACCAAGAGACCCAGTACTTC.